These T cell receptor beta chains were read from a single sample in a study of post-analysis software for immune sequencing data. Each CDR3 protein is one row after TCRdb ran MiXCR on the PCR reads. The sample lists approximately 730,000 distinct CDR3 sequences; about half were seen once. Material for sequencing was blood. All receptors come from a girl aged 5-17 years with multiple sclerosis. The CDR3 runs from the conserved cysteine through the conserved F or W. Fields, in order: V gene, clone size, D gene, J gene, CDR3 protein, CDR3 DNA. A D gene is named only where the DNA matches it firmly. Rows give clone size only sometimes, using once, few, many, or a class for an expanded clone.

TRBV12-3/TRBV12-4,few,TRBD1,TRBJ2-3,CASSRDSLTDTQYF,TGTGCCAGCAGCCGGGACAGTCTCACAGATACGCAGTATTTT
TRBV28,-,-,TRBJ2-3,CASSSLTRSADTQYF,TGTGCCAGCAGTTCCCTGACTAGGTCGGCAGATACGCAGTATTTT
TRBV6-6,-,-,TRBJ1-6,CASSYREGSSPLHF,TGTGCCAGCAGTTACAGGGAAGGGTCCTCACCCCTCCACTTT
TRBV12-3/TRBV12-4,few,TRBD1,TRBJ1-2,CATGQGVIGYTF,TGTGCCACCGGACAGGGGGTTATAGGCTACACCTTC
TRBV6-6,-,-,TRBJ1-1,CASSYERGVNTEAFF,TGTGCCAGCAGTTACGAACGGGGGGTGAACACTGAAGCTTTCTTT
TRBV7-2,-,-,TRBJ2-7,CASSLEARSSYEQYF,TGTGCCAGCAGCTTAGAAGCTAGGAGCTCCTACGAGCAGTACTTC
TRBV7-9,few,-,TRBJ2-1,CASSPGVVDEQFF,TGTGCCAGCAGCCCCGGGGTAGTCGATGAGCAGTTCTTC
TRBV5-1,few,TRBD1,TRBJ2-5,CASSYYQGQGRYQETQYF,TGCGCCAGCAGCTACTACCAGGGACAGGGGCGATACCAAGAGACCCAGTACTTT
TRBV3-1,-,-,TRBJ2-1,CASSRSSNEQFF,TGTGCCAGCAGCCGATCGTCAAATGAGCAGTTCTTC
TRBV13,-,TRBD2,TRBJ2-3,CASSSLGAGVLDTQYF,TGTGCCAGCAGCTCCCTGGGAGCGGGAGTCTTAGATACGCAGTATTTT
TRBV10-3,-,-,TRBJ1-5,CAHMWRQISNQPQHF,TGTGCCCATATGTGGAGGCAGATTAGCAATCAGCCCCAGCATTTT
TRBV24-1,-,-,TRBJ1-2,CATSDLTRGYGYTF,TGTGCCACCAGTGATTTGACCAGGGGTTATGGCTACACCTTC
TRBV12-3/TRBV12-4,many,TRBD2,TRBJ2-1,CASRWGGSYNEQFF,TGTGCCAGCAGGTGGGGGGGCTCCTACAATGAGCAGTTCTTC
TRBV29-1,few,-,TRBJ2-3,CSVDSGHKEGTDTQYF,TGCAGCGTTGACAGCGGCCATAAAGAGGGCACAGATACGCAGTATTTT
TRBV29-1,-,TRBD2,TRBJ2-1,CSVEPAGDYNEQFF,TGCAGCGTTGAACCGGCGGGAGACTACAATGAGCAGTTCTTC